The 2 T cell receptor beta chains reported below all come from one sample, sequenced in a study of T cells in Graves' hyperthyroidism and ophthalmopathy. From RNA transcripts, TCR beta CDR3 regions were amplified. During a first-round RT-PCR of the TCR CDR3, the HTBI primer set was used. MiXCR was run by TCRdb on the multiplex PCR reads, yielding one entry per CDR3 protein. The sample holds 200,000 to 300,000 distinct CDR3 sequences, 15% to 20% seen once. Input material: blood. The origin of the receptors is a woman between 18 and 29 years old with Graves' ophthalmopathy.

This clonotype appeared many times. V and J are TRBV2 and TRBJ2-1, with 8 bases that match TRBD1. From germline, CDR1 is SNHLY and CDR2 FYNNEI. The CDR3 length is 15 residues. J gave up 6 bases and V 5 bases, and 9 bases lay outside the gene matches. The CDR3 here is CASSFQGAGGNEQFF. The CDR3 DNA follows: TGTGCCAGCAGTTTTCAGGGGGCAGGGGGCAATGAGCAGTTCTTC.

The chain employs TRBV5-1 and TRBJ2-7; 9 bases agree with TRBD1. Germline V gives CDR1 SGHRS, CDR2 YFSETQ. There are 14 residues in the CDR3. V lost 4 bases and J lost 9; bases outside the gene matches: 11. In DNA form, the CDR3 reads TGCGCCAGCAGCGGGGGACAGGGAACCCATACGCAGTACTTC. Translated: CASSGGQGTHTQYF.